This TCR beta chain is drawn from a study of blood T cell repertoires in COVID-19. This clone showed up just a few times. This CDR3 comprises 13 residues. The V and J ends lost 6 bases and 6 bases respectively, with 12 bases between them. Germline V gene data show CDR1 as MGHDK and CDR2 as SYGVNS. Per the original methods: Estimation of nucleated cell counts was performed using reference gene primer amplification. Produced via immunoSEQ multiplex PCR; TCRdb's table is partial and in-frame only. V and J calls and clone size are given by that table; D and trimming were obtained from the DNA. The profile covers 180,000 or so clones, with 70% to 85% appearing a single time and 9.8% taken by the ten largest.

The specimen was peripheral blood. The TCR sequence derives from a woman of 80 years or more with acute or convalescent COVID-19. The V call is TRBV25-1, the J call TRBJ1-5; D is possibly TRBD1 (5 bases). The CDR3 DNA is TGTGCCAGCAGGGGGGACGGGAGTCAGCCCCAGCATTTT. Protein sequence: CASRGDGSQPQHF.